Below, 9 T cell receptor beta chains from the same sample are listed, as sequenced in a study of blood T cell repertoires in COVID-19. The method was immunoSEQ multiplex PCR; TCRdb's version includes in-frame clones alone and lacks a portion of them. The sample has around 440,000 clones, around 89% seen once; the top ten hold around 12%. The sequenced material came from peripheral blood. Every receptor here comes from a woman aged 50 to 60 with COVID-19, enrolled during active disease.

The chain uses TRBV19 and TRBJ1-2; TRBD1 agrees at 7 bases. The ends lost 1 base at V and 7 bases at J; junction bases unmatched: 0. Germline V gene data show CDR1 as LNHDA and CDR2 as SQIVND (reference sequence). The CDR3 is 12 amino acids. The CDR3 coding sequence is TGTGCCAGTAGTATAGGGGACAGTGGCTACACCTTC. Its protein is CASSIGDSGYTF.

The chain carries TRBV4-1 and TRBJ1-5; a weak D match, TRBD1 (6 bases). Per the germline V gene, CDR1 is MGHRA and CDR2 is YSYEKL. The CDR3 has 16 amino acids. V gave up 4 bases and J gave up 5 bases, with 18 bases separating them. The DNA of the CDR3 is TGCGCCAGCAGCCCCAACAGGGCGCTGGGGTATCAGCCCCAGCATTTT. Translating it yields CASSPNRALGYQPQHF.

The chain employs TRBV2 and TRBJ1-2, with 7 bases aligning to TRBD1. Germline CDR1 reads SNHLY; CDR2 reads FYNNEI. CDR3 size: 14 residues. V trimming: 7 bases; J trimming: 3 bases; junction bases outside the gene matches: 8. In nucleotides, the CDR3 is TGTGCCAGCACCCGACAGGGTACGGACTATGGCTACACCTTC. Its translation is CASTRQGTDYGYTF.

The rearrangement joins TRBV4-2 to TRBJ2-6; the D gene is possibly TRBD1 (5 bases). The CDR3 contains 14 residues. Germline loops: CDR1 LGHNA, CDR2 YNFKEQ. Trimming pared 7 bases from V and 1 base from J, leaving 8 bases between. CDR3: CASTAGSGANVLTF. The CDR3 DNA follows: TGTGCCAGCACCGCAGGGTCTGGGGCCAACGTCCTGACTTTC.

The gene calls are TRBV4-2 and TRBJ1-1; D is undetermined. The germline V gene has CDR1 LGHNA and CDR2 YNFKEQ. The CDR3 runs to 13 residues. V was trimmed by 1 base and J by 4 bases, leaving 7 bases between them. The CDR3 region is CASSQGPGTEAFF. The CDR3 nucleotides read TGTGCCAGCAGCCAAGGGCCGGGCACTGAAGCTTTCTTT.

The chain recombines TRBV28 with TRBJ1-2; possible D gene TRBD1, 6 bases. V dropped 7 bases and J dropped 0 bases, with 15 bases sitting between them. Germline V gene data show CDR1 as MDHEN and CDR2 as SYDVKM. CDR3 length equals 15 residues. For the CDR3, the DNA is TGTGCCAGCAAATATCGGACAGAAACTAACTATGGCTACACCTTC. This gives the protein CASKYRTETNYGYTF.

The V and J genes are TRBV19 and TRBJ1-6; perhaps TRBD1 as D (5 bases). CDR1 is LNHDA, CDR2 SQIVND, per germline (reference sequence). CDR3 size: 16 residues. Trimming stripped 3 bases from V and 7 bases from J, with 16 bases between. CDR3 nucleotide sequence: TGTGCCAGTAGTATTTTTTTCAGGGCGGGGAATTCACCCCTCCACTTT. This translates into CASSIFFRAGNSPLHF.

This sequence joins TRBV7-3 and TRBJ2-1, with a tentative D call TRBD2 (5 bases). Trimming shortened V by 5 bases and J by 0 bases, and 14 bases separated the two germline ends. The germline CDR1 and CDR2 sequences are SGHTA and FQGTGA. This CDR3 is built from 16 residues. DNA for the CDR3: TGTGCCAGCAGCCCCCCCGGGGTGGCCTCCTACAATGAGCAGTTCTTC. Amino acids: CASSPPGVASYNEQFF.

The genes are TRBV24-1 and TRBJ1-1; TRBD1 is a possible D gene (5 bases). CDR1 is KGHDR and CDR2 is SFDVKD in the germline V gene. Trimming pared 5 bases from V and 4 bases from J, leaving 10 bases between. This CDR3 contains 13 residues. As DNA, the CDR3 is TGTGCCACCAGTGGCAGGGAGGCCACTGAAGCTTTCTTT. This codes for CATSGREATEAFF.